This T cell receptor beta chain was captured in a study of cytomegalovirus exposure and HLA in healthy donors. Whole-study results and caveats: Earlier analysis found most TCR beta V segments productive about 90% or about 30% of the time. Later analysis identified a missense DCLRE1C variant that was linked to TCR beta V- and J-gene trimming.

With 60 Vbeta and 13 Jbeta primers, the PCR was carried out. The table came from immunoSEQ multiplex PCR; TCRdb's copy has only in-frame clones and leaves some out. The sample has over 150,000 clones; 79% are singletons. In this sample, this clone turned up once. Its specificity is not known. CDR1 is SGDLS, CDR2 YYNGEE, per germline. V lost 0 bases and J 3 bases, leaving 10 bases between the germline ends. CDR3 length equals 15 residues. Sequenced: PBMCs. The receptor was derived from a middle-aged man in good health and CMV-seronegative. The V call is TRBV9, the J call TRBJ1-5; possible D gene TRBD1, 5 bases. The CDR3 protein is CASSVGGGFNQPQHF. DNA for the CDR3: TGTGCCAGCAGCGTAGGGGGGGGTTTCAATCAGCCCCAGCATTTT.